The entry that follows covers one T cell receptor (beta chain) sequence. Its antigen is unidentified. V was clipped by 7 bases and J by 3 bases; unmatched bases: 13. Germline CDR1 SGDLS, CDR2 YYNGEE. The CDR3 spans 16 residues. This specimen comes from a study of cytomegalovirus exposure and HLA in healthy donors. Study background: Samples from HLA-typed donors yielded approximately 80 million unique TCRs in an early data release.

Notes on the study in general: In a later analysis, a missense DCLRE1C variant was linked to TCR beta V- and J-gene trimming. A later analysis by the authors found several of the most significant clusters apparently linked to common viral pathogens.

It was with 60 Vbeta and 13 Jbeta primers that the PCR ran. The protocol was immunoSEQ multiplex PCR, while the TCRdb copy is restricted to in-frame clones and leaves out a portion. The table includes fewer than 200,000 clones, 65% to 85% detected once. The sequencing input was PBMCs. The chain joins TRBV9 to TRBJ2-1; 7 bases map to TRBD2. The TCR sequence derives from a man aged 40-49 years in good health and CMV-seropositive. CDR3 sequence: CASGSTAGLNYNEQFF. The CDR3 nucleotides read TGTGCCAGCGGATCAACAGCGGGACTGAACTACAATGAGCAGTTCTTC. Together with reference TRBV9 and TRBJ2-1, the CDR3 gives the full variable domain: DSGVTQTPKHLITATGQRVTLRCSPRSGDLSVYWYQQSLDQGLQFLIQYYNGEERAKGNILERFSAQQFPDLHSELNLSSLELGDSALYFCASGSTAGLNYNEQFFGPGTRLTVL.